This T cell receptor (beta chain) stems from a study of CD8 T cells in ankylosing spondylitis. Study findings and constraints: Characteristic of ankylosing spondylitis blood, it appeared, was a TCR beta motif comprising roughly eight highly homologous variants.

The CDR3 sequence is 13 residues long. Trimming took 4 bases from V and 4 from J, leaving 10 bases between them. Germline V gene sequence: CDR1 LGHDT, CDR2 YNNKEL (reference sequence). TCRdb reprocessed the 5' RACE reads via MiXCR and lists one record per CDR3 protein. This table has tens of thousands of distinct CDR3 sequences, around 10% appearing once. This clonotype was seen many times. Its cognate antigen is unknown. Sample: blood, either unsorted or a sorted T cell fraction (not recorded which). The chain carries TRBV3-1 and TRBJ1-2, with D possibly matching TRBD1 (5 bases). This clonotype was sampled from a male donor with ankylosing spondylitis or in good health (not recorded which). CDR3 coding DNA: TGTGCCAGCAGCCCAGCGGGACCCTATGGCTACACCTTC. This translates into CASSPAGPYGYTF.